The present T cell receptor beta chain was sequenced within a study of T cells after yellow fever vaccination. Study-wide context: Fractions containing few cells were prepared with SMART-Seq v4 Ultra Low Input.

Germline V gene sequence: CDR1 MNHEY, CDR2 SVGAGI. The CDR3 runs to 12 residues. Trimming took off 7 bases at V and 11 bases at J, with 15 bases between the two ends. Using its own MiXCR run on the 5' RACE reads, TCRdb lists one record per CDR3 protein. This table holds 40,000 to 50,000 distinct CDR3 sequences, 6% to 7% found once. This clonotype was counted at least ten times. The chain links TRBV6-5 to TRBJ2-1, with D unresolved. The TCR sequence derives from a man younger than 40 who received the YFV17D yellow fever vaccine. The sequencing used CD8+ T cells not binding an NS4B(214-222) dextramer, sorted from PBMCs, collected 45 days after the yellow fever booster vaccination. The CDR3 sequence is CASISSKDQQFF. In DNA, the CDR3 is TGTGCCAGCATCTCGAGTAAGGATCAGCAGTTCTTC.